This TCR beta chain was documented in a study of control samples from healthy donors and cancer patients. Profiled with immunoSEQ multiplex PCR; TCRdb holds only in-frame clones, not every one. There are 150,000 to 200,000 clones in the sample; about 94% occur only once, and over 6.5% lies in the top ten. CDR1 and CDR2 from the germline V gene are MDHEN and SYDVKM. The ends were cut back, 3 bases at V and 3 bases at J, with 11 bases in the middle. The CDR3 contains 14 residues. Sequencing was performed on blood. The chain recombines TRBV28 with TRBJ1-1, with D possibly being TRBD1 (5 bases). This sequence originates from a woman between 35 and 50 years old in good health. The CDR3 sequence: CASSFVQDHTEAFF. CDR3 DNA sequence: TGTGCCAGCAGTTTCGTACAGGATCACACTGAAGCTTTCTTT.